Below, 26 T cell receptor beta chains from the same sample are listed, as sequenced in a study of cytomegalovirus exposure and HLA in healthy donors. The PCR was carried out with 60 Vbeta primers and 13 Jbeta primers. Profiled with immunoSEQ multiplex PCR; TCRdb holds only in-frame clones, not every one. The top ten hold approximately 4.3% of the sample, which has some 120,000 clones, around 78% seen once. The sequenced material came from PBMCs. These receptors all stem from a man in his sixties in good health and CMV-seropositive.

This clone was seen only a few times. This chain connects TRBV2 to TRBJ2-3, with a possible D match to TRBD2 (5 bases). The germline V gene encodes CDR1 SNHLY and CDR2 FYNNEI. This CDR3 is 15 amino acids long. V lost 2 bases and J lost 3, with 12 bases in between. CDR3 loop: CASSERGDGTDTQYF. The CDR3 coding sequence is TGTGCCAGCAGTGAACGGGGAGATGGGACAGATACGCAGTATTTT. The full variable domain, in which reference TRBV2 and TRBJ2-3 provide the parts outside the CDR3, is EPEVTQTPSHQVTQMGQEVILRCVPISNHLYFYWYRQILGQKVEFLVSFYNNEISEKSEIFDDQFSVERPDGSNFTLKIRSTKLEDSAMYFCASSERGDGTDTQYFGPGTRLTVL.

The chain employs TRBV27 and TRBJ1-4; 9 bases are a match to TRBD1. After removal of 5 bases from V and 7 bases from J, the junction contained 11 bases not matched to a gene. The CDR3 is 16 residues long. Germline values: CDR1 MNHEY, CDR2 SMNVEV (reference sequence). CDR3 sequence (DNA): TGTGCCAGCAGTACCCAACAGGGACAGGGAAGTGAAAAACTGTTTTTT. Protein: CASSTQQGQGSEKLFF.

The genes are TRBV30 and TRBJ1-3; TRBD1 matches at 9 bases. J was trimmed by 4 bases and V by 7 bases; bases with no gene match: 17. The CDR3 is made up of 17 amino acids. Germline V gene sequence: CDR1 GTSNPN, CDR2 SVGIG (reference sequence). The CDR3 spells CAFDRDRESLEGNTIYF. DNA of the CDR3: TGTGCCTTTGACCGGGACAGGGAATCTCTGGAAGGAAACACCATATATTTT.

This clone was seen once. The chain uses TRBV5-5 and TRBJ1-1; D is ambiguous. The CDR3 contains 13 residues. The ends were cut back, 0 bases at V and 7 bases at J, with 10 bases in the middle. Germline V gene data show CDR1 as SGHKS and CDR2 as YYEKEE (reference sequence). The CDR3 bases are TGTGCCAGCAGCTTGGGGGTGGGGAGTGAAGCTTTCTTT. The encoded protein is CASSLGVGSEAFF.

The gene calls are TRBV28 and TRBJ2-7; 8 bases align to TRBD1. V shed 5 bases, J shed 6 bases, and the junction held 12 bases outside the gene matches. This CDR3 is 15 amino acids long. The germline V gene encodes CDR1 MDHEN and CDR2 SYDVKM. CDR3 nucleotides: TGTGCCAGCAGTACCCATGGACAGGGATCAAGCGAGCAGTACTTC. It codes for CASSTHGQGSSEQYF.

The rearrangement links TRBV7-3 to TRBJ1-1; D gene uncertain. Trimming took off 5 bases at V and 7 bases at J, with 14 bases between the two ends. The germline V gene has CDR1 SGHTA and CDR2 FQGTGA. The CDR3 totals 13 residues. The CDR3: CASSLGRGIEAFF. The CDR3 DNA reads as TGTGCCAGCAGCCTAGGAAGAGGTATTGAAGCTTTCTTT.

Here the CDR3 DNA reads TGCGCCAGCAGCTTGGGAGCCGGTCTGGGTCGGGCAACTAATGAAAAACTGTTTTTT. Translation gives CASSLGAGLGRATNEKLFF. The chain links TRBV5-1 to TRBJ1-4; D is uncertain. Germline assignment: CDR1 SGHRS and CDR2 YFSETQ. The CDR3 spans 19 residues. Deletions cut 0 bases from V and 0 bases from J, with 18 bases between.

This chain links TRBV29-1 with TRBJ2-1; 7 positions match TRBD1. CDR1 and CDR2 from the germline V gene are SQVTM and ANQGSEA. The trim removed 8 bases at V and 12 bases at J, leaving 10 bases unmatched. The CDR3 runs 11 residues. CDR3 nucleotides: TGCAGCACCTACAGACAGGGCACGCAGTTCTTC. The encoded protein is CSTYRQGTQFF.

This sequence joins TRBV6-5 and TRBJ2-7; a weak D match, TRBD1 (5 bases). CDR1 is MNHEY and CDR2 is SVGAGI in the germline V gene. With 0 bases removed from V and 1 base from J, the gap between germline ends came to 7 bases. The CDR3 spans 14 residues. The CDR3 region is CASSYSQGSYEQYF. The CDR3 coding sequence is TGTGCCAGCAGTTACTCGCAGGGTTCCTACGAGCAGTACTTC.

The chain uses TRBV30 and TRBJ2-5; TRBD1 agrees at 8 bases. The CDR3 has 16 residues. V was clipped by 3 bases and J by 3 bases; unmatched bases: 12. The germline CDR1 and CDR2 sequences are GTSNPN and SVGIG (reference sequence). The CDR3 bases are TGTGCCTGGAGCCCCACTAGGACAGGGTTGGAAGAGACCCAGTACTTC. Protein: CAWSPTRTGLEETQYF.

The chain recombines TRBV7-3 with TRBJ2-3; tentative D call: TRBD2 (5 bases). The germline V and J ends were trimmed by 2 bases and 2 bases, with 8 bases remaining between them. Germline V gives CDR1 SGHTA, CDR2 FQGTGA. The CDR3 is 14 residues long. The CDR3 region has the DNA TGTGCCAGCAGCTTAGACGGGAACACAGATACGCAGTATTTT. Amino acids: CASSLDGNTDTQYF. The full variable domain, its missing parts supplied by reference TRBV7-3 and TRBJ2-3, is GAGVSQTPSNKVTEKGKYVELRCDPISGHTALYWYRQSLGQGPEFLIYFQGTGAADDSGLPNDRFFAVRPEGSVSTLKIQRTERGDSAVYLCASSLDGNTDTQYFGPGTRLTVL.

V is TRBV2 and J is TRBJ1-1, with 8 bases identical to TRBD1. J lost 1 base, V lost 5 bases, and 3 bases had no gene match. The CDR3 spans 14 residues. CDR1 and CDR2 from the germline V gene are SNHLY and FYNNEI. The CDR3 here is CASSPGQGNTEAFF. CDR3 in DNA: TGTGCCAGCAGTCCCGGACAGGGGAACACTGAAGCTTTCTTT.

The V call is TRBV27, the J call TRBJ1-2; 9 bases match TRBD1. V dropped 3 bases and J dropped 6; count of bases not matched to a gene: 2. Germline values: CDR1 MNHEY, CDR2 SMNVEV (reference sequence). This CDR3 contains 13 residues. The chain's CDR3 is CASSFGTGNGYTF. In nucleotides, the CDR3 is TGTGCCAGCAGTTTTGGGACAGGGAATGGCTACACCTTC.

V gene TRBV5-4 combines with J gene TRBJ1-2; TRBD1 aligns across 9 bases. Germline V gene sequence: CDR1 SGHNT, CDR2 YYREEE (reference sequence). The length of the CDR3 is 15 residues. Trimming removed 5 bases from V and 6 bases from J; junction bases left unmatched: 11. CDR3 protein: CASRTGTGLSNGYTF. The CDR3 coding sequence is TGTGCCAGCAGAACCGGGACAGGGCTCTCGAATGGCTACACCTTC.

J is TRBJ1-2 and V is TRBV28, with 9 bases fitting TRBD1. Germline CDR1 MDHEN, CDR2 SYDVKM. The length of the CDR3 is 14 residues. J lost 3 bases, V lost 7 bases, and 6 bases had no gene match. DNA for the CDR3: TGTGCCAGCATAACAGGGGGCGCGCACTATGGCTACACCTTC. Translated, it gives CASITGGAHYGYTF.

This clone was counted only a few times. This chain links TRBV4-1 with TRBJ2-5, with 9 nucleotides matching TRBD1. The germline gives CDR1 MGHRA, CDR2 YSYEKL. The CDR3 is made up of 15 amino acids. With V trimmed by 4 bases and J by 4 bases, 7 bases remained unmatched. The CDR3 loop is CASSLTGGSGETQYF. DNA of the CDR3: TGCGCCAGCAGCCTCACAGGGGGCAGTGGAGAGACCCAGTACTTC.

This clone has just a few counts. V and J are TRBV5-1 and TRBJ2-5; a possible D gene is TRBD2 (6 bases). The CDR3 loop spans 14 amino acids. Per germline, CDR1 SGHRS and CDR2 YFSETQ. V lost 2 bases and J lost 3, with 11 bases in between. The DNA for the CDR3 is TGCGCCAGCAGCTTTGCTAGCGAAGAAGAGACCCAGTACTTC. It yields the protein CASSFASEEETQYF. The variable domain in full, with the rest retrieved from reference TRBV5-1 and TRBJ2-5, is KAGVTQTPRYLIKTRGQQVTLSCSPISGHRSVSWYQQTPGQGLQFLFEYFSETQRNKGNFPGRFSGRQFSNSRSEMNVSTLELGDSALYLCASSFASEEETQYFGPGTRLLVL.

The chain recombines TRBV14 with TRBJ1-4, with 7 bases matching TRBD1. The CDR3 runs to 16 residues. The junction had 12 bases not matched to a gene; V was cut back by 3 bases and J by 8 bases. The germline gives CDR1 SGHDN, CDR2 FVKESK. Written as DNA, the CDR3 is TGTGCCAGCAGCCATCCCCCCCAGACAGGGCGGGAAAAACTGTTTTTT. As protein: CASSHPPQTGREKLFF. The whole variable domain, filled in from reference TRBV14 and TRBJ1-4, reads EAGVTQFPSHSVIEKGQTVTLRCDPISGHDNLYWYRRVMGKEIKFLLHFVKESKQDESGMPNNRFLAERTGGTYSTLKVQPAELEDSGVYFCASSHPPQTGREKLFFGSGTQLSVL.

This CDR3 reads CASSQIRGTGELFF. CDR3 bases: TGTGCCAGCAGCCAAATTCGAGGGACCGGGGAGCTGTTTTTT. The chain combines TRBV11-2 with TRBJ2-2, with a possible D match to TRBD2 (5 bases). Looked up from germline, CDR1 is SGHAT and CDR2 is FQNNGV. The CDR3 contains 14 residues. V shed 5 bases and J shed 5 bases, with 12 bases lying between them.

The rearrangement joins TRBV29-1 to TRBJ2-7, with D maybe TRBD1 (6 bases). In germline, CDR1 is SQVTM, CDR2 ANQGSEA. V was trimmed by 6 bases and J by 5 bases, leaving 17 bases between them. The CDR3 sequence is 13 residues long. CDR3 in DNA: TGCAGCGTGGTGGACGGCAGGGGTAACGAGCAGTACTTC. It specifies CSVVDGRGNEQYF.

This clone has just a few counts. This rearrangement joins TRBV14 to TRBJ2-1; a weak D match, TRBD1 (6 bases). With 5 bases removed from V and 6 bases from J, the gap between germline ends came to 14 bases. Germline CDR1 reads SGHDN; CDR2 reads FVKESK. The CDR3 runs 14 residues. CDR3 DNA sequence: TGTGCCAGCAGCTCCGGACAGAACCGCAATGAGCAGTTCTTC. Protein: CASSSGQNRNEQFF.

This chain links TRBV19 with TRBJ1-5; D possibly corresponds to TRBD1 (5 bases). The germline V gene encodes CDR1 LNHDA and CDR2 SQIVND (reference sequence). This CDR3 is 14 amino acids long. Trimming took 9 bases from V and 7 from J, leaving 19 bases between them. The DNA of the CDR3 is TGTGCCAGCAGAGTTGCAGGGTCTGAACAGCCCCAGCATTTT. Translated, it gives CASRVAGSEQPQHF.

The chain employs TRBV5-1 and TRBJ1-6, with a possible D match to TRBD1 (6 bases). Trimming cost V 4 bases and J 9 bases, with 20 bases left between them. Looked up from germline, CDR1 is SGHRS and CDR2 is YFSETQ. The CDR3 contains 16 residues. Here the CDR3 DNA reads TGCGCCAGCAGCCGCGATACAGGGTTCGTTGGTTCACCCCTCCACTTT. Translating gives CASSRDTGFVGSPLHF.

This clone has just a few counts. The CDR3 reads CASTDRGSPLHF. In nucleotides, the CDR3 is TGCGCCAGCACCGACAGGGGTTCACCCCTCCACTTT. The chain recombines TRBV10-2 with TRBJ1-6; 8 positions agree with TRBD1. This CDR3 spans 12 amino acids. J was trimmed by 9 bases and V by 7 bases; bases with no gene match: 2. In germline, CDR1 is WSHSY, CDR2 SAAADI.

This clone has just a few counts. V and J are TRBV28 and TRBJ1-4; TRBD1 is a possible D gene (6 bases). Trimming removed 10 bases at V and 3 bases at J, with 12 bases between. Germline V gene lookup returns CDR1 MDHEN and CDR2 SYDVKM. CDR3 length: 13 amino acids. The CDR3 sequence is CAITGPSNEKLFF. Here the CDR3 DNA reads TGTGCCATCACAGGGCCCTCTAATGAAAAACTGTTTTTT.

The rearrangement uses TRBV10-1 and TRBJ1-2; 10 bases line up with TRBD1. The germline V gene has CDR1 WNHNN and CDR2 SYGVQD (reference sequence). The V segment lost 5 bases and the J segment 3 bases; nucleotides outside the gene matches: 9. CDR3 length: 16 residues. Written as DNA, the CDR3 is TGCGCCAGCAGTCCATCACCGGGACAGGGGTACTATGGCTACACCTTC. Translated: CASSPSPGQGYYGYTF.